One sample yielded the 5 T cell receptor beta chains listed below, sequenced in a study of PD-1 blockade in classical Hodgkin lymphoma. Measured with immunoSEQ multiplex PCR; TCRdb has only the in-frame clones, and not every one. This table holds 20,000 to 25,000 clones, approximately 70% found once. The time point here: cycle 4 day 1 (C4D1), after 5 to 7 weeks of nivolumab. The patients all showed relapse after autologous stem cell transplantation, while their brentuximab vedotin exposure varied. The material sequenced was peripheral blood mononuclear cells (PBMCs), taken before the fourth cycle of nivolumab. The origin of the receptors is a human donor with classical Hodgkin lymphoma.

This clone turned up a few times. CDR3 sequence (DNA): TGCGCCAGCAGCCAAGATACGGGGGGAAACACCATATATTTT. Translated, it gives CASSQDTGGNTIYF. The chain has TRBV4-3 and TRBJ1-3; D unresolved. The V gene's germline CDR1 is LGHNA and CDR2 YSLEER. The CDR3 loop spans 14 amino acids. Trimming pared 0 bases from V and 4 bases from J, leaving 7 bases between.

This clone was seen only a few times. The chain carries TRBV11-3 and TRBJ1-2; perhaps TRBD1 as D (5 bases). There are 14 residues in the CDR3. The V and J ends lost 5 bases and 3 bases respectively, with 13 bases between them. CDR1 SGHNT and CDR2 YENEEA come from the germline V gene. CDR3 region: CASSLFRDDYGYTF. The CDR3 nucleotides read TGTGCCAGCAGCCTTTTCAGGGATGACTATGGCTACACCTTC.

This chain uses TRBV5-4 with TRBJ2-1; D may be TRBD2 (7 bases). Between the trimmed V and J ends, which lost 0 bases and 8 bases, there was a span of 15 bases. The length of the CDR3 is 15 residues. From germline, CDR1 is SGHNT and CDR2 YYREEE (reference sequence). The CDR3 spells CASSLGGGRGYEQFF. As DNA, the CDR3 is TGTGCCAGCAGCTTGGGCGGGGGCCGGGGGTATGAGCAGTTCTTC.

The rearrangement uses TRBV27 and TRBJ2-5; TRBD1 matches at 8 bases. The CDR3 is 15 residues long. Trimming at V came to 4 bases and at J to 5 bases, leaving 9 bases not matched to a gene. Germline-derived CDR1 and CDR2 are MNHEY and SMNVEV (reference sequence). The CDR3 DNA follows: TGTGCCAGCAGTTCCGGGACAGGAGGGGTGGAGACCCAGTACTTC. Translation: CASSSGTGGVETQYF.

V and J are TRBV27 and TRBJ1-1; 7 positions match TRBD1. V lost 5 bases, J lost 5 bases, and 8 bases stayed unmatched. The CDR3 is made up of 14 amino acids. Germline-derived CDR1 and CDR2 are MNHEY and SMNVEV (reference sequence). CDR3 region: CASSEEGAGTEAFF. The CDR3 nucleotides are TGTGCCAGCAGTGAGGAGGGGGCGGGTACTGAAGCTTTCTTT.